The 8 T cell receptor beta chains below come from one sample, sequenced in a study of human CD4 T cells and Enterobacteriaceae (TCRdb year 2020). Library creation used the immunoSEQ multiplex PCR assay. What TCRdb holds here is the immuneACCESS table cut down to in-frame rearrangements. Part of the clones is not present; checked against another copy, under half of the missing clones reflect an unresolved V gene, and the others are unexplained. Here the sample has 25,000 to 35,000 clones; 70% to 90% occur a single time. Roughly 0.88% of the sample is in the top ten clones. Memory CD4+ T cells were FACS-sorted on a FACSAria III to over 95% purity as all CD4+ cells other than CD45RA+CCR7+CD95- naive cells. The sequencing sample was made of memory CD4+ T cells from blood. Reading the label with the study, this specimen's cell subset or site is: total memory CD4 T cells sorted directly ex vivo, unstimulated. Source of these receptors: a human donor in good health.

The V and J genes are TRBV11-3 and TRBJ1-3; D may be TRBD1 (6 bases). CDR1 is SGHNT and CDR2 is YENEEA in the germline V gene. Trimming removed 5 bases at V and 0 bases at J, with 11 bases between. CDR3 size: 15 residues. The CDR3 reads CASSEGQSSGNTIYF. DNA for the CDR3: TGTGCCAGCAGCGAAGGACAGAGCTCTGGAAACACCATATATTTT.

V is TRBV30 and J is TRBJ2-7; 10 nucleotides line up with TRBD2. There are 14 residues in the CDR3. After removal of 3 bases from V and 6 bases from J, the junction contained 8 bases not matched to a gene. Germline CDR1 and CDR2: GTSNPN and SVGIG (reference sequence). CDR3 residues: CAWSKLAGRVEQYF. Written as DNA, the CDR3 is TGTGCCTGGAGCAAACTAGCGGGAAGAGTCGAGCAGTACTTC.

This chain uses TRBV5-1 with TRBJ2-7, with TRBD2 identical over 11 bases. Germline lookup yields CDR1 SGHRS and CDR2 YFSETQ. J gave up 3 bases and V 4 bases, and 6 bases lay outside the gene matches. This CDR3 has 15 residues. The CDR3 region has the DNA TGCGCCAGCAGCCTTCGACTAGCGGGGAACTACGAGCAGTACTTC. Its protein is CASSLRLAGNYEQYF.

Written as DNA, the CDR3 is TGTGCCAGCCGCCGGACGGAAAAACTGTTTTTT. Encoded protein: CASRRTEKLFF. The V and J genes are TRBV2 and TRBJ1-4; D remains ambiguous. Germline loops: CDR1 SNHLY, CDR2 FYNNEI. The CDR3 is 11 residues long. V lost 8 bases and J 8 bases, leaving 9 bases between the germline ends.

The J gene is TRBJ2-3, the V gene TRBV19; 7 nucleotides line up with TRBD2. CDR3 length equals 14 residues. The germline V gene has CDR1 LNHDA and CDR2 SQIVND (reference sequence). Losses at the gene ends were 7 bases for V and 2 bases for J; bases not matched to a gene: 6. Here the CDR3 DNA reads TGTGCCAGTACCGGGGAGGGAATCACAGATACGCAGTATTTT. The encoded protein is CASTGEGITDTQYF.

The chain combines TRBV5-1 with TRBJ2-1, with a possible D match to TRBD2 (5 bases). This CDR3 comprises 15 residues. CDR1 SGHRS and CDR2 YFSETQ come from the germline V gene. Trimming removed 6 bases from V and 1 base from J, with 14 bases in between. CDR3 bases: TGCGCCAGCAATAAGAGGGAGAGGTCCTACAATGAGCAGTTCTTC. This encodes CASNKRERSYNEQFF.

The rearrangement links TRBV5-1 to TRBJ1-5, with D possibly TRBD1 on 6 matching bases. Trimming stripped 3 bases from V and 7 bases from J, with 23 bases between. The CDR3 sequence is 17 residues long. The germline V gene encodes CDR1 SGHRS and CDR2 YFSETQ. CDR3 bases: TGCGCCAGCAGCTACGACAGGCTCATCCCTGGGGAGCAGCCCCAGCATTTT. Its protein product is CASSYDRLIPGEQPQHF.

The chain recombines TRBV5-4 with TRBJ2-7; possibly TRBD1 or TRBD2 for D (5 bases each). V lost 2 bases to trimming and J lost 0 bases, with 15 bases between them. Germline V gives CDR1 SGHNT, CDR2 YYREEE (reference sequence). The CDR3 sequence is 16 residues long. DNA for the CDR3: TGTGCCAGCAGCTTACCCGGGGCAGCCAGCTCCTACGAGCAGTACTTC. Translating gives CASSLPGAASSYEQYF. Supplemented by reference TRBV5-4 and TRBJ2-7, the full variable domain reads ETGVTQSPTHLIKTRGQQVTLRCSSQSGHNTVSWYQQALGQGPQFIFQYYREEENGRGNFPPRFSGLQFPNYSSELNVNALELDDSALYLCASSLPGAASSYEQYFGPGTRLTVT.